This is a list of T cell receptor beta chains from one sample in a study of blood T cell repertoires in COVID-19. Profiling relied on immunoSEQ multiplex PCR, and the TCRdb table lists in-frame clones only, not all of them. This table holds 200,000 to 300,000 clones, nearly 90% found once. Sequencing was done on a sample of peripheral blood. Every receptor here comes from a human donor in a cohort sampled during active COVID-19. Both conserved end residues are part of each CDR3. The D gene is left open where the match is weak. The size entry is marked missing in some rows and otherwise reads once, few, many or a size class.

-	-	TRBV6-5	14	TRBJ1-4	CAMTNRFQNEKLFF	TGTGCCATGACGAACAGATTTCAAAATGAAAAACTGTTTTTT
few	TRBD1	TRBV5-1	14	TRBJ1-1	CASSSGQTGTEAFF	TGCGCCAGCAGCTCGGGACAGACGGGAACTGAAGCTTTCTTT
-	TRBD1	TRBV29-1	13	TRBJ1-2	CSVDTGENYGYTF	TGCAGCGTCGATACAGGGGAGAACTATGGCTACACCTTC
once	TRBD2	TRBV18	18	TRBJ2-3	CASSPLPLAGGPTDTQYF	TGTGCCAGCTCACCACTCCCGCTAGCGGGAGGGCCCACAGATACGCAGTATTTT
-	-	TRBV6-5	14	TRBJ2-1	CASPFARKYNEQFF	TGTGCCAGCCCGTTTGCTAGGAAGTACAATGAGCAGTTCTTC
-	TRBD2	TRBV7-2	15	TRBJ2-7	CASSFSGGTPDEQYF	TGTGCCAGCAGCTTTTCGGGGGGGACTCCCGACGAGCAGTACTTC
once	TRBD2	TRBV13	20	TRBJ2-7	CASSSRQSPSGRAASYEQYF	TGTGCCAGCAGCTCCCGACAGAGCCCAAGCGGGAGGGCCGCCTCCTACGAGCAGTACTTC
-	-	TRBV3-1/TRBV3-2	14	TRBJ2-7	CASSQGLTSYEQYF	TGTGCCAGCAGCCAAGGACTAACAAGTTACGAGCAGTACTTC
-	TRBD2	TRBV19	15	TRBJ2-1	CASSHLAGLNNEQFF	TGTGCCAGTAGTCACTTAGCGGGGTTGAACAATGAGCAGTTCTTC
-	-	TRBV5-5	12	TRBJ2-7	CASSPTDYEQYF	TGTGCCAGCAGCCCTACAGATTACGAGCAGTACTTC
-	-	TRBV28	13	TRBJ1-1	CASKAWEVSEAFF	TGTGCCAGCAAGGCGTGGGAGGTATCTGAAGCTTTCTTT
-	-	TRBV9	15	TRBJ2-1	CASTRSADPGDEQFF	TGTGCCAGCACCCGATCTGCTGACCCGGGGGATGAGCAGTTCTTC
-	TRBD2	TRBV10-3	14	TRBJ2-5	CATGTSGAQETQYF	TGTGCCACCGGGACTAGCGGGGCTCAAGAGACCCAGTACTTC
-	-	TRBV13	15	TRBJ2-7	CASSLDRLGAYEQYF	TGTGCCAGCAGCTTAGACAGGTTAGGGGCCTACGAGCAGTACTTC
-	-	TRBV7-3	14	TRBJ1-1	CASSLAGGNTEAFF	TGTGCCAGCAGCTTGGCCGGCGGGAACACTGAAGCTTTCTTT
-	-	TRBV5-1	19	TRBJ2-7	CASSFPRDNLPLRSYEQYF	TGCGCCAGCAGCTTCCCCCGGGACAACCTGCCCCTAAGGTCCTACGAGCAGTACTTC
once	-	TRBV19	16	TRBJ1-1	CASTPDWEPWNTEAFF	TGTGCCAGTACCCCAGATTGGGAGCCCTGGAACACTGAAGCTTTCTTT
-	TRBD1	TRBV27	17	TRBJ2-7	CASSAAFGTGNSYEQYF	TGTGCCAGCAGTGCCGCTTTTGGGACAGGTAACTCCTACGAGCAGTACTTC
-	-	TRBV18	15	TRBJ1-1	CASSPPGRGGTEAFF	TGTGCCAGCTCACCGCCGGGCAGGGGCGGGACTGAAGCTTTCTTT
-	-	TRBV7-9	13	TRBJ1-2	CASSFFGNYGYTF	TGTGCCAGCAGCTTCTTCGGGAACTATGGCTACACCTTC
-	TRBD2	TRBV5-6	16	TRBJ2-7	CASSPTLTSASYEQYF	TGTGCCAGCAGCCCAACCCTGACTAGCGCCTCCTACGAGCAGTACTTC
-	TRBD1	TRBV5-6	15	TRBJ1-2	CASSSSDRGVEGYTF	TGTGCCAGCAGCTCCTCGGACAGGGGGGTTGAGGGCTACACCTTC
-	-	TRBV5-1	15	TRBJ1-3	CASSPRWGENGPIYF	TGCGCCAGCAGCCCACGGTGGGGGGAGAATGGCCCCATATATTTT
-	-	TRBV2	15	TRBJ2-7	CASSVGGARAYEQYF	TGTGCCAGCAGTGTAGGCGGCGCTCGGGCCTACGAGCAGTACTTC
once	-	TRBV5-5	15	TRBJ2-7	CASSPGPTVTYEQYF	TGTGCCAGCAGCCCAGGGCCCACCGTGACCTACGAGCAGTACTTC
few	-	TRBV13	13	TRBJ2-5	CASSLPSRETQYF	TGTGCCAGCAGTCTTCCTAGCAGAGAGACCCAGTACTTC
few	-	TRBV6-6	15	TRBJ1-3	CASRPGHLSGNTIYF	TGTGCCAGCAGGCCGGGACACCTCTCTGGAAACACCATATATTTT
-	-	TRBV18	14	TRBJ1-2	CASSQSRDKIIYTF	TGTGCCAGCTCGCAAAGTCGGGACAAGATAATCTACACCTTC
few	-	TRBV18	13	TRBJ1-5	CASSPEGGQPQHF	TGTGCCAGCTCACCAGAGGGCGGGCAGCCCCAGCATTTT
-	TRBD2	TRBV28	12	TRBJ2-7	CASSQTSGGSYF	TGTGCCAGCAGTCAGACTAGCGGGGGGAGTTACTTC
-	-	TRBV11-2	15	TRBJ2-7	CASSPDYGIAYEQYF	TGTGCCAGCAGTCCCGACTACGGGATCGCCTACGAGCAGTACTTC
-	-	TRBV18	13	TRBJ2-7	CASSPPQSYEQYF	TGTGCCAGCTCACCACCTCAGTCCTACGAGCAGTACTTC
-	-	TRBV19	14	TRBJ1-2	CASSISVGQYGYTF	TGTGCCAGTAGTATTTCGGTCGGACAGTATGGCTACACCTTC
-	-	TRBV25-1	16	TRBJ1-3	CASVGTLSRSGNTIYF	TGTGCCAGCGTTGGGACACTCTCCCGCTCTGGAAACACCATATATTTT
-	-	TRBV5-6	16	TRBJ1-1	CASSLGRRAMNTEAFF	TGTGCCAGCAGCTTGGGTAGGAGGGCTATGAACACTGAAGCTTTCTTT
-	TRBD1	TRBV5-1	15	TRBJ2-1	CASSFKQGKPNEQFF	TGCGCCAGCAGTTTCAAACAGGGGAAGCCCAATGAGCAGTTCTTC
-	TRBD1	TRBV6-2/TRBV6-3	15	TRBJ2-3	CASSYPTGWTDTQYF	TGTGCCAGCAGTTACCCGACAGGGTGGACAGATACGCAGTATTTT
few	TRBD1	TRBV19	14	TRBJ1-2	CASSITGQDSGYTF	TGTGCCAGTAGTATTACGGGACAGGATAGCGGCTACACCTTC
-	TRBD1	TRBV6-6	16	TRBJ2-2	CASIPHEYRGNGELFF	TGTGCCAGCATCCCTCACGAATACAGGGGAAACGGGGAGCTGTTTTTT
-	TRBD1	TRBV4-2	19	TRBJ2-6	CASSQESWDRDSGANVLTF	TGTGCCAGCAGCCAAGAATCTTGGGACAGGGACTCTGGGGCCAACGTCCTGACTTTC
-	-	TRBV28	14	TRBJ1-5	CASSVYSSNQPQHF	TGTGCCAGCAGTGTATACAGTAGCAATCAGCCCCAGCATTTT
-	-	TRBV18	15	TRBJ2-7	CASSEGQGPPYEQYF	TGTGCCAGCTCGGAGGGCCAAGGACCGCCCTACGAGCAGTACTTC
once	TRBD1	TRBV28	17	TRBJ2-7	CASSARQGLIIAYEQYF	TGTGCCAGCAGTGCACGACAGGGCCTGATAATAGCCTACGAGCAGTACTTC
-	TRBD2	TRBV7-2	15	TRBJ2-7	CASSLELAGGGEQYF	TGTGCCAGCAGCTTAGAACTAGCGGGAGGAGGCGAGCAGTACTTC
once	-	TRBV19	14	TRBJ2-5	CASNHPGVQETQYF	TGTGCCAGTAACCATCCCGGAGTCCAAGAGACCCAGTACTTC
-	-	TRBV2	15	TRBJ2-7	CASSGGSGENNEQYF	TGTGCCAGCAGTGGGGGTTCAGGGGAAAATAACGAGCAGTACTTC
-	-	TRBV18	14	TRBJ1-1	CASSVQGSNTEAFF	TGTGCCAGCTCAGTACAGGGATCGAACACTGAAGCTTTCTTT
once	-	TRBV4-3	15	TRBJ1-1	CASSHIFRRGTEAFF	TGCGCCAGCAGCCATATCTTTCGGCGCGGCACTGAAGCTTTCTTT
-	TRBD2	TRBV7-2	17	TRBJ2-1	CASSLVGGLAGGSGGFF	TGTGCCAGCAGCTTAGTTGGAGGACTAGCGGGAGGGAGCGGAGGGTTCTTC
-	-	TRBV5-6	12	TRBJ2-1	CASSLRVGEQFF	TGTGCCAGCAGCTTGCGGGTTGGGGAGCAGTTCTTC
-	TRBD1	TRBV3-1/TRBV3-2	14	TRBJ2-7	CASSQRDRAGEQYF	TGTGCCAGCAGCCAGAGGGACAGGGCGGGGGAGCAGTACTTC
-	-	TRBV28	14	TRBJ2-7	CASSFRRGPYEQYF	TGTGCCAGCAGTTTCCGACGGGGTCCCTACGAGCAGTACTTC
-	TRBD2	TRBV9	16	TRBJ2-7	CASSDGGTTLPYEQYF	TGTGCCAGCAGTGATGGTGGGACTACGCTCCCCTACGAGCAGTACTTC